The subject of this entry is one TCR beta chain. The source of the sample is a study of blood T cell repertoires in COVID-19. Original data processing: It was from reference gene primer amplification that nucleated cell counts were estimated. TCRdb's copy holds only in-frame clones and misses some; the assay was immunoSEQ multiplex PCR. V and J calls and clone size are those listed in that table; D and trimming were worked out from the DNA. The repertoire holds 200,000 to 300,000 clones, with approximately 83% as singletons. The CDR3 has 12 residues. Per germline, CDR1 SGHNT and CDR2 YYREEE (reference sequence). Unmatched junction bases numbered 1, after V lost 3 bases and J lost 5 bases.

The V call is TRBV5-4, the J call TRBJ1-1, with 7 positions matching TRBD1. Sequenced sample: PBMCs or T cells enriched from blood (not recorded which). This receptor was taken from a woman aged 40 to 55 with acute COVID-19. The CDR3 sequence is CASSSRGTEAFF. The CDR3 DNA sequence: TGTGCCAGCAGCTCCAGGGGGACTGAAGCTTTCTTT.